This entry describes one T cell receptor (beta chain). This clonotype was observed at least ten times. Its binding antigen is unknown. It has no much larger one-base neighbor in the sample; base qualities were not kept. The data derive from a study of Graves' ophthalmopathy and Graves' hyperthyroidism (dated by TCRdb to 2016 to 2019). Context from the whole study: Peripheral blood samples were taken at the time of initial diagnosis, before any treatment was given. To explore V-J signatures that distinguish ophthalmopathy from hyperthyroidism, a discovery set of 100 patients was enrolled, made up of around 44 with ophthalmopathy and roughly 55 with stable hyperthyroidism. In about 6 hyperthyroidism patients, the T-cell repertoire of thyroid tissue was compared with the T-cell repertoire of blood. An independent validation cohort was composed of roughly 18 hyperthyroidism patients and over 15 patients who later progressed from hyperthyroidism to ophthalmopathy. In total, approximately 140 blood samples were TCR-sequenced: some 40 ophthalmopathy, under 85 hyperthyroidism and around 17 hyperthyroidism-to-ophthalmopathy patients. Following sampling, methimazole starting at 30 mg daily was administered to hyperthyroidism patients, and high-dose intravenous methylprednisolone was administered to ophthalmopathy patients. The study used TCR beta repertoire signatures to distinguish Graves' ophthalmopathy from Graves' hyperthyroidism and to predict progression to ophthalmopathy.

A patient counted as having stable hyperthyroidism if there was no progression to ophthalmopathy within 18 months of follow-up. Hyperthyroidism patients were newly diagnosed, were aged 18 to 65 years, and had a disease duration under 2 months. Patients with other autoimmune diseases, uncontrolled infections, pregnancy or lactation were excluded. Clinical symptoms, serum thyroxine, TRAb, thyroid ultrasound and orbital computed tomography were used for diagnosis. Ficoll-Paque density gradient centrifugation was used to isolate PBMCs from around 9.1 ml of fresh peripheral blood. Trizol reagent was used to extract the total RNA, and its quality was then checked on an Agilent 2100 Bioanalyzer. The CDR3 runs 13 residues from the cysteine to the phenylalanine. CDR3 DNA only is kept here, 39 bases in frame from base 1. The V and J ends are trimmed by 5 bases and 3 bases, leaving 14 bases between them. The germline V gene (reference sequence) specifies DFQATT as CDR1 and SNEGSKA as CDR2.

TCR beta CDR3 regions were amplified from RNA transcripts for repertoire sequencing. The first round of RT-PCR was done with HTBI primers and the Qiagen OneStep RT-PCR kit, and was followed by a second round of multiplex PCR, then size selection and purification. Sequencing of the libraries was carried out on an Illumina HiSeq2000 in paired-end mode with 100 bp reads. In the original analysis: SOAPnuke was used for read processing, and reads with adapters, uncalled bases, a mean Phred below 15, or no exact constant-primer or identifier match were discarded. COPE v1.2.5 was used to merge the high-quality paired reads. Clonotypes were defined as unique nucleotide sequences and were aligned to IMGT TRB V, D and J references using MiTCR v1.1. The analysis was limited to V-J combinations with a frequency above 0.0001, which together covered around 99% of the repertoires. A TCR clonal expansion and chaos score per V-J combination was defined as the ratio of F50 clonal expansion to chaos observed in the TCRdist matrix. Welch's t-statistics and random forest were used to reduce the features to 10 to 15 V-J combinations, which were then used as input to a naive Bayes classifier. The similarity between thyroid and blood repertoires was quantified using the Morisita-Horn index. Clones were called with MiXCR by TCRdb after fastp trimmed the public reads at Q25, and only in-frame beta chains were retained. Every CDR3 protein is listed once, alongside the most common genes and DNA of its rows. The V and J calls, along with clone size, are taken from TCRdb and not from the paper's own processing. The sample includes some 360,000 distinct CDR3 sequences, with 17% observed a single time. The top ten constitute 2% to 3% of the sample.

On the study overall, not on this receptor specifically: No statistical method was used to predetermine the sample size, and group allocation was not hidden from the investigators. Most of the expanded thyroid clonotypes with a frequency above 0.001 were also detected in blood, and it was suggested that the thyroid immune response may be reflected by blood repertoires. In validation, the model predicted ophthalmopathy progression with roughly 68% sensitivity and 72.22% specificity; some 13 predicted patients were CT-confirmed with GO in a median of roughly 6.8 months. In cross-validation, the 13-signature model distinguished ophthalmopathy from stable hyperthyroidism with approximately 88% sensitivity and about 84% specificity, and in the test set the corresponding values were roughly 80% and 76%.

The clonotype was recovered from an adult woman with stable Graves' hyperthyroidism. The chain is assembled from TRBV20-1 and TRBJ2-7; possibly the D gene is TRBD1, per 6 matching bases. Sequencing used peripheral blood. DNA sequence: TGCAGTGCTGGCAGACAGGCCTTCTACGAGCAGTACTTC. Its translation is CSAGRQAFYEQYF.